This is a list of T cell receptor beta chains from one sample in a study of blood T cell repertoires in COVID-19. Using immunoSEQ multiplex PCR, the repertoire was profiled, and TCRdb retains in-frame clones only, with some absent. The table lists around 160,000 clones, approximately 85% of them singletons. Sequencing was performed on peripheral blood. The receptors originated from a woman aged 55-75 years with COVID-19, enrolled during active disease. Both conserved end residues are part of each CDR3. D genes are given only for firm matches. A clone size is listed for some rows: how often the clone was seen (once, few, many), or a class if it is expanded.

.	16	.	TRBJ2-5	TRBV11-2	TGTGCCAGCAGCTTAGATCAGGCACTAGCAGCCGAGACCCAGTACTTC	CASSLDQALAAETQYF
.	12	.	TRBJ1-5	TRBV5-1	TGCGCCAGCAGCCCAACCGGGCAGCCCCAGCATTTT	CASSPTGQPQHF
TRBD1	16	.	TRBJ2-7	TRBV5-1	TGCGCCAGCAGCCCTTCGCGGGACAGGGGGCTTGGGGAGCAGTACTTC	CASSPSRDRGLGEQYF
TRBD2	17	.	TRBJ2-3	TRBV10-3	TGTGCCATCAGCTCAATAGCGGGGGGGCCCGGCACAGATACGCAGTATTTT	CAISSIAGGPGTDTQYF
.	14	.	TRBJ1-1	TRBV4-2	TGTGCCAGCAGCCAAGTCGGGGTGGGCACTGAAGCTTTCTTT	CASSQVGVGTEAFF
TRBD2	17	.	TRBJ2-3	TRBV13	TGTGCCAGCAGCTTGGCGCTTCTAGCGGGGGCGATGGATACGCAGTATTTT	CASSLALLAGAMDTQYF
.	14	once	TRBJ1-1	TRBV3-1/TRBV3-2	TGTGCCAGCAGCCTCCCAGGGATCTTTTCTGGCGCTTTCTTT	CASSLPGIFSGAFF
TRBD1	15	.	TRBJ2-5	TRBV25-1	TGTGCCAGCAGCGACAGGACAGGGGTCCAAGAGACCCAGTACTTC	CASSDRTGVQETQYF
.	13	.	TRBJ1-1	TRBV18	TGTGCCAGCTCACCACGGCTGAACACTGAAGCTTTCTTT	CASSPRLNTEAFF
TRBD1	16	few	TRBJ1-1	TRBV7-8	TGTGCCAGCAGCTCCTCTGACAGGGGTCTTGGCACTGAAGCTTTCTTT	CASSSSDRGLGTEAFF
TRBD1	13	.	TRBJ1-1	TRBV11-2	TGTGCCAGCGGATACGGACAGGGTATAGAAGCTTTCTTT	CASGYGQGIEAFF
.	13	few	TRBJ1-1	TRBV2	TGTGCCAGCCTTTCGGTTTCGAGAGTTGAAGCTTTCTTT	CASLSVSRVEAFF
TRBD1	17	.	TRBJ1-3	TRBV7-8	TGTGCCAGCAGCGTACCGACAGGGGATAAGGCTGGAAACACCATATATTTT	CASSVPTGDKAGNTIYF
TRBD1	13	.	TRBJ1-1	TRBV6-5	TGTGCCAGCACCAGGACAGGGAGGACTGAAGCTTTCTTT	CASTRTGRTEAFF
.	15	.	TRBJ1-2	TRBV19	TGTGCCAGTAGTATAGCTCGGGACACCGTTCGGGGCTACACCTTC	CASSIARDTVRGYTF
.	14	few	TRBJ1-2	TRBV2	TGTGCCAGCAGTGATTTACTCAACTCGGGTGGCTACACCTTC	CASSDLLNSGGYTF
.	15	.	TRBJ1-4	TRBV4-3	TGCGCCAGCAGCCAATATTCCGCTGGAGATGAAAAACTGTTTTTT	CASSQYSAGDEKLFF
TRBD2	13	.	TRBJ2-7	TRBV7-9	TGTGCCAGCAGCTTAGGTGGGGGGGTCGAGCAGTACTTC	CASSLGGGVEQYF
TRBD1	14	.	TRBJ2-3	TRBV24-1	TGTGCCACCAGTGCCAGACTGACAGGGGATACGCAGTATTTT	CATSARLTGDTQYF
.	18	.	TRBJ1-2	TRBV29-1	TGCAGCGTAGTGAATCGGGCGGACAGCTCCCACCTTAACTATGGCTACACCTTC	CSVVNRADSSHLNYGYTF
TRBD1	16	.	TRBJ1-2	TRBV4-3	TGCGCCAGCAGCCAAGATCTGGGACAGGGACGGAATGGCTACACCTTC	CASSQDLGQGRNGYTF
TRBD1	18	.	TRBJ2-2	TRBV13	TGTGCCAGCAGCTTTCCGGACAGGTCCCCACCTCACACCGGGGAGCTGTTTTTT	CASSFPDRSPPHTGELFF
TRBD1	15	.	TRBJ1-4	TRBV10-3	TGTGCCATCAGTGAGGCGGACAGGGCATCTGGAAAACTGTTTTTT	CAISEADRASGKLFF
.	15	.	TRBJ1-2	TRBV4-1	TGCGCCAGCAGCCGAGGGGGAACGAGACAGTATGGCTACACCTTC	CASSRGGTRQYGYTF
.	15	.	TRBJ1-6	TRBV5-4	TGTGCCAGCAGCCCGACCGGGACTGAGGGTTCACCCCTCCACTTT	CASSPTGTEGSPLHF
TRBD1	14	.	TRBJ2-7	TRBV6-5	TGTGCCAGCATGACAGGGGGCAGGTTCTACGAGCAGTACTTC	CASMTGGRFYEQYF
TRBD2	14	.	TRBJ2-7	TRBV11-1	TGTGCCAGCAGCTTAGAGAGAGCGGGGTTCGAGCAGTACTTC	CASSLERAGFEQYF
TRBD1	15	.	TRBJ2-5	TRBV2	TGTGCCAGCAGTGAAGCCGCGACAGGGGAGGAGACCCAGTACTTC	CASSEAATGEETQYF
.	15	.	TRBJ2-3	TRBV11-3	TGTGCCAGCAGCTTAGGCCTACCTGGCACAGATACGCAGTATTTT	CASSLGLPGTDTQYF
TRBD1	16	.	TRBJ2-5	TRBV12-5	TGTGCTAGTGGTGGGAATCCAGGGGGTAGGCAAGAGACCCAGTACTTC	CASGGNPGGRQETQYF
TRBD1	15	.	TRBJ1-1	TRBV5-8	TGTGCCAGCAGCTTGGGTTGGGGGACAGGGGCTGAAGCTTTCTTT	CASSLGWGTGAEAFF
TRBD1	17	.	TRBJ1-6	TRBV4-1	TGCGCCAGCAGCCAAGATAAGGGGGCTCTTTGGAATTCACCCCTCCACTTT	CASSQDKGALWNSPLHF
.	15	few	TRBJ2-2	TRBV14	TGTGCCAGCAGCCAAGATGGTCCAGGGGCCGGGGAGCTGTTTTTT	CASSQDGPGAGELFF
TRBD1	15	.	TRBJ1-1	TRBV3-1/TRBV3-2	TGTGCCAGCAGCCGGGACAGAAGGTGGAACACTGAAGCTTTCTTT	CASSRDRRWNTEAFF
.	20	.	TRBJ2-6	TRBV21-1	TGTGCCAGCAGCACCCGAAATCCGACACGGCCGGACTCTGGGGCCAACGTCCTGACTTTC	CASSTRNPTRPDSGANVLTF
TRBD2	15	once	TRBJ2-1	TRBV4-1	TGCGCCAGCAGCCAGGGACTACCAGTCGGGTCTGAGCAGTTCTTC	CASSQGLPVGSEQFF
TRBD1	15	once	TRBJ1-3	TRBV3-1/TRBV3-2	TGTGCCAGCAGCCACCAGGACAGGGCTGGAAACACCATATATTTT	CASSHQDRAGNTIYF
TRBD1	15	.	TRBJ1-1	TRBV5-1	TGCGCCAGCAGCTTGGCCGGACAGGGGGACACTGAAGCTTTCTTT	CASSLAGQGDTEAFF
.	14	.	TRBJ1-1	TRBV3-1/TRBV3-2	TGTGCCAGCAGCCAAGATGCGGCCCTCACTGAAGCTTTCTTT	CASSQDAALTEAFF
TRBD2	16	few	TRBJ2-3	TRBV3-1/TRBV3-2	TGTGCCAGCAGCCAGTCGGGACTAGCGGGGGCAGATACGCAGTATTTT	CASSQSGLAGADTQYF
.	15	once	TRBJ2-1	TRBV5-4	TGTGCCAGCAGCTCCGAGCCCGCGACCTACAATGAGCAGTTCTTC	CASSSEPATYNEQFF
.	13	.	TRBJ2-7	TRBV6-5	TGTGCCCCCCAATTAGGGGCCCCCTACGAGCAGTACTTC	CAPQLGAPYEQYF
TRBD2	16	.	TRBJ2-3	TRBV5-8	TGTGCCAGCAGCTTGGGGGTTAGCGGGAGCACAGATACGCAGTATTTT	CASSLGVSGSTDTQYF